This T cell receptor beta chain was sequenced during a study of cytomegalovirus exposure and HLA in healthy donors. Primers: 60 Vbeta forward and 13 Jbeta reverse. TCRdb's table, derived via immunoSEQ multiplex PCR, lists solely in-frame clones and lacks some. This table holds more than 150,000 clones, around 80% found once. The donors were healthy bone marrow donors. Study observations and caveats: A prior analysis recorded that most TCR beta V segments were productive about 87% or about 30% of the time.

Germline lookup yields CDR1 SGHTA and CDR2 FQGNSA. This CDR3 is 14 amino acids long. V lost 0 bases to trimming and J lost 6 bases, with 8 bases between them. On this clone itself: Its target is not known.

This sequence originates from a woman between 45 and 60 years old in good health and CMV-seropositive. The rearrangement links TRBV7-2 to TRBJ1-4; the D is unclear. Sequencing was done on a sample of PBMCs. In DNA, the CDR3 is TGTGCCAGCAGCTTAGCGGGCAGACATGAAAAACTGTTTTTT. Protein product: CASSLAGRHEKLFF.